What follows are 4 T cell receptor beta chains derived from one specimen sequenced in a study of blood T cell repertoires in COVID-19. Assay: immunoSEQ multiplex PCR; the TCRdb copy retains only in-frame clones and omits some. The sample shows about 200,000 clones, approximately 90% of them seen only once. The sample consisted of peripheral blood. All receptors derive from a man between 60 and 75 years old with COVID-19, enrolled during active disease.

This clone was detected once. V is TRBV12-3 or TRBV12-4 and J is TRBJ1-5; a weak D match, TRBD1 (5 bases). Trimming pared 3 bases from V and 5 bases from J, leaving 8 bases between. CDR3 size: 13 residues. CDR3 sequence: CASSLGGYQPQHF. Here the CDR3 DNA reads TGTGCCAGCAGTTTGGGGGGGTATCAGCCCCAGCATTTT.

The chain combines TRBV27 with TRBJ2-1; the match to TRBD2 covers 9 bases. Germline V CDR1 and CDR2: MNHEY, SMNVEV (reference sequence). Germline trimming cut 5 bases from V and 5 bases from J; bases unmatched to any gene: 7. The CDR3 extends over 15 amino acids. DNA of the CDR3: TGTGCCAGCAGTGTAGCGGGAGTCGGGAACAATGAGCAGTTCTTC. Protein: CASSVAGVGNNEQFF.

Comments on this clone: The junction does not match germline at one end; this may be a read error. This chain joins TRBV18 and TRBJ1-3; the match to TRBD1 covers 7 bases. This CDR3 spans 15 amino acids. Germline V gene lookup returns CDR1 KGHSH and CDR2 LQKENI. CDR3: CASSAPGQPRNTIYF. The CDR3 DNA reads as TGTGCCAGCTCAGCACCGGGACAGCCGCGGAACACCATATATTTT.

The chain carries TRBV6-6 and TRBJ2-7; no firm D call. The CDR3 covers 12 residues. Between the trimmed V and J ends, which lost 6 bases and 3 bases, there was a span of 9 bases. The germline gives CDR1 MNHNY, CDR2 SVGAGI (reference sequence). As DNA, the CDR3 is TGTGCCAGCAGGTCACAGAGCTACGAGCAGTACTTC. It specifies CASRSQSYEQYF.